What follows describes a single T cell receptor beta chain. Antigen: not known. The sample comes from a study of vaccination and CD4 T cells after COVID-19. Study-wide context: According to the study, participants were given two doses of BNT162b2 or mRNA-1273 vaccine.

Sequencing of DNA taken from cultured CD4+ T cells relied on the Oncomine TCR Beta short-read assay. MiXCR, run by TCRdb on the PCR reads, gives a single entry per CDR3 protein. The table lists roughly 10,000 distinct CDR3 sequences, roughly 55% of them singletons. Treatment: roughly 11-day PBMC culture with coronavirus spike peptide pools or control peptides (ViraFEST assay). ViraFEST relied on peptide pools to expand antigen-specific T cells; the TCRs were sequenced afterward. V gave up 2 bases and J gave up 1 base; unmatched junction bases: 4. Germline V CDR1 and CDR2: SEHNR, FQNEAQ (reference sequence). The CDR3 sequence is 15 residues long.

V usage is TRBV7-9 and J usage is TRBJ1-1, with 7 nucleotides matching TRBD1. The TCR originated in a human donor who had recovered from COVID-19. The material sequenced was CD4+ T cells from blood, cultured in vitro. The CDR3 here is CASSLPQGRNTEAFF. The CDR3 DNA is TGTGCCAGCAGCTTACCACAGGGGAGGAACACTGAAGCTTTCTTT. Drawing the rest from reference TRBV7-9 and TRBJ1-1, the complete variable domain is DTGVSQNPRHKITKRGQNVTFRCDPISEHNRLYWYRQTLGQGPEFLTYFQNEAQLEKSRLLSDRFSAERPKGSFSTLEIQRTEQGDSAMYLCASSLPQGRNTEAFFGQGTRLTVV.